This T cell receptor (beta chain) came from a study of T cell changes during pregnancy in multiple sclerosis. Libraries were prepared by immunoSEQ multiplex PCR; TCRdb keeps only in-frame clonotypes and omits some of them. Of around 97,000 clones in the sample, roughly nine tenths were seen once. Germline V gene lookup returns CDR1 MDHEN and CDR2 SYDVKM. Trimming shortened V by 3 bases and J by 5 bases, and 10 bases separated the two germline ends. The CDR3 loop spans 14 amino acids. The V gene is TRBV28, the J gene TRBJ1-4, with unresolved D. This TCR was recovered from a female donor with multiple sclerosis, enrolled in a pregnancy study. The input for sequencing was peripheral blood, taken after pregnancy. CDR3 amino acids: CASSLAGPNEKLFF. The CDR3, as DNA: TGTGCCAGCAGTTTGGCAGGTCCCAATGAAAAACTGTTTTTT.